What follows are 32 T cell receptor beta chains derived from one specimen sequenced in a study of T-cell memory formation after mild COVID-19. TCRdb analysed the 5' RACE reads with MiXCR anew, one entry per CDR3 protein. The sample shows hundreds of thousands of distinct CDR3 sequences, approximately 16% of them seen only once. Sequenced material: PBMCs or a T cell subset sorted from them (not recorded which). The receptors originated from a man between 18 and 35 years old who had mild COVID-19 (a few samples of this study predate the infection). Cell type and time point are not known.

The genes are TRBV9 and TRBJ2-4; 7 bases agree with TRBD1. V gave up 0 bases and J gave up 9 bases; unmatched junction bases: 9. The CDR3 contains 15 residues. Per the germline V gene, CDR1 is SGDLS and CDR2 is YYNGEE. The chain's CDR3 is CASSVGGVSGGIQYF. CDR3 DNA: TGTGCCAGCAGCGTAGGTGGGGTCTCAGGGGGCATTCAGTACTTC.

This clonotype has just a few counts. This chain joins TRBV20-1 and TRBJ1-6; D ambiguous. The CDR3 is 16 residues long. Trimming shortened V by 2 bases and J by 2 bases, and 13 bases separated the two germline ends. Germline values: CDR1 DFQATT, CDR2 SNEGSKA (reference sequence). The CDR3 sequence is CSARTPGLAYNSPLHF. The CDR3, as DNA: TGCAGTGCTAGAACGCCCGGACTGGCCTATAATTCACCCCTCCACTTT.

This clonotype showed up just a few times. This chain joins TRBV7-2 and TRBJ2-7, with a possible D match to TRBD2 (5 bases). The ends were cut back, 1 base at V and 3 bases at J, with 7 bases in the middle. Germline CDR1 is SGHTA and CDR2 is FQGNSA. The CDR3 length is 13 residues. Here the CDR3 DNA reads TGTGCCAGCAGCTTAGGAGGGCTCTACGAGCAGTACGTC. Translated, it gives CASSLGGLYEQYV.

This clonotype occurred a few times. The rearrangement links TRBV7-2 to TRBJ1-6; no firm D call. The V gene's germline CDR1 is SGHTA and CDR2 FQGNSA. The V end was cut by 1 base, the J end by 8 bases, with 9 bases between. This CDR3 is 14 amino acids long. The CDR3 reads CASSLGRFDSPLHF. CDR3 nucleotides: TGTGCCAGCAGCTTAGGGAGGTTTGATTCACCCCTCCACTTT. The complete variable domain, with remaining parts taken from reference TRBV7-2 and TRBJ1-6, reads GAGVSQSPSNKVTEKGKDVELRCDPISGHTALYWYRQSLGQGLEFLIYFQGNSAPDKSGLPSDRFSAERTGGSVSTLTIQRTQQEDSAVYLCASSLGRFDSPLHFGNGTRLTVT.

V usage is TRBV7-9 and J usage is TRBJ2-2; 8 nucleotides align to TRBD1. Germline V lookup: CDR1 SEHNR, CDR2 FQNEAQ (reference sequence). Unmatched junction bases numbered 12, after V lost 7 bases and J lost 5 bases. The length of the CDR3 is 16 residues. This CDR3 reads CASNPSPGQETGELFF. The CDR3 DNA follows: TGTGCCAGCAACCCCTCGCCGGGACAGGAGACCGGGGAGCTGTTTTTT.

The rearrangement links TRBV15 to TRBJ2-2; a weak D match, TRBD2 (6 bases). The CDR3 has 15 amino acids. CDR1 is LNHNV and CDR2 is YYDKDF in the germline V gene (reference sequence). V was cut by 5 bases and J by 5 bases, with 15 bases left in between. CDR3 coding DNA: TGTGCCACCAGCCCCTTCGGAGGGCAGACCGGGGAGCTGTTTTTT. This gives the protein CATSPFGGQTGELFF. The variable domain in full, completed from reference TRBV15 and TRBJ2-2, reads DAMVIQNPRYQVTQFGKPVTLSCSQTLNHNVMYWYQQKSSQAPKLLFHYYDKDFNNEADTPDNFQSRRPNTSFCFLDIRSPGLGDTAMYLCATSPFGGQTGELFFGEGSRLTVL.

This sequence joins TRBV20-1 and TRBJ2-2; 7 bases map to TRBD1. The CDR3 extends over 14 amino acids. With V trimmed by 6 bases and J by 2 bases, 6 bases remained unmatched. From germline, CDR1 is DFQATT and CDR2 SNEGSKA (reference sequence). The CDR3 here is CSAIQGFNTGELFF. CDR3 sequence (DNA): TGCAGTGCGATACAGGGGTTTAACACCGGGGAGCTGTTTTTT.

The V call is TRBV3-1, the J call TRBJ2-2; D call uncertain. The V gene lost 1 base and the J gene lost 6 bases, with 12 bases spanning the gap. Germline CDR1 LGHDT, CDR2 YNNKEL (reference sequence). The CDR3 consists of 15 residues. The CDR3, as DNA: TGTGCCAGCAGCCAAGGGTTTAGGTCCCCCGGGGAGCTGTTTTTT. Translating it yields CASSQGFRSPGELFF.

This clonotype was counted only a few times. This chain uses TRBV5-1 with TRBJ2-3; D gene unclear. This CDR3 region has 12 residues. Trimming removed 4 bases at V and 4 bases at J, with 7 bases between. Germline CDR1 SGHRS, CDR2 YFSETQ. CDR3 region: CASSPWADTQYF. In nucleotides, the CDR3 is TGCGCCAGCAGCCCCTGGGCAGATACGCAGTATTTT.

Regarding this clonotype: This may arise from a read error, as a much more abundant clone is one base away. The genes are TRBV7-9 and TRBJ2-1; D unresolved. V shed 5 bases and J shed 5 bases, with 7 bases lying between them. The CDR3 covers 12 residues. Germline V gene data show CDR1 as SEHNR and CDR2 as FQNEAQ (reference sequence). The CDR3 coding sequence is TGTGCCAGCAGCCCCATGGACAATGAGCAGTTCTTC. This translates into CASSPMDNEQFF.

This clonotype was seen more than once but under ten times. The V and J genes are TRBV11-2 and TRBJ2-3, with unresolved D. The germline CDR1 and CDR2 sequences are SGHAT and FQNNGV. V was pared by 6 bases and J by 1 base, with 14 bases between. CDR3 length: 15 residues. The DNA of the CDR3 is TGTGCCAGCAGATCGGGTCGGCTGCGCACAGATACGCAGTATTTT. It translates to CASRSGRLRTDTQYF.

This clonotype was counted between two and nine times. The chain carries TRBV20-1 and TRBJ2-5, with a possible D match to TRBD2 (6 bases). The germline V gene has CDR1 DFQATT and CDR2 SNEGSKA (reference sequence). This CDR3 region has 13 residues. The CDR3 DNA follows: TGCAGCAGCAGTACTAGCCCGAGAGAGACCCAGTACTTC. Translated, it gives CSSSTSPRETQYF.

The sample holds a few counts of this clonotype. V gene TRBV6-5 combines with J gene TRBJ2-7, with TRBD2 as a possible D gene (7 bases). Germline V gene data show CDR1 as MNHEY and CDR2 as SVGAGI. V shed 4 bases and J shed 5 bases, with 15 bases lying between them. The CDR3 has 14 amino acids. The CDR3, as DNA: TGTGCCAGCAGTTTAACGGGGGGCGCAAACGAGCAGTACGTC. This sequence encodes CASSLTGGANEQYV.

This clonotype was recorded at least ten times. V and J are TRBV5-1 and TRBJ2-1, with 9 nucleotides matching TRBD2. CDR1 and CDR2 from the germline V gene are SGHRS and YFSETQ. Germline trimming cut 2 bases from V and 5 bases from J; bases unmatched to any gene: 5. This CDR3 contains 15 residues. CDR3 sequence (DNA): TGCGCCAGCAGCTTCGGCGGGGGGGCCCACAATGAGCAGTTCTTC. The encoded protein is CASSFGGGAHNEQFF.

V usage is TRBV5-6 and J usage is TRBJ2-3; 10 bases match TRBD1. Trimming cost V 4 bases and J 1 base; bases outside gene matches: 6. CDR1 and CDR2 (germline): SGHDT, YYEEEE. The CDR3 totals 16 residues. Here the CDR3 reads CASSLYGTGGTDTQYF. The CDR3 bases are TGTGCCAGCAGCCTATACGGGACAGGGGGCACAGATACGCAGTATTTT.

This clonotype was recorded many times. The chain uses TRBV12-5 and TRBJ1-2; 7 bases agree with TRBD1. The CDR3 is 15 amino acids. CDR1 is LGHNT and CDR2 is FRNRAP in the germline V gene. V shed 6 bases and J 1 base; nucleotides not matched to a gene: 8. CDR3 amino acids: CASGHKDRFNYGYTF. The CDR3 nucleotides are TGTGCTAGTGGCCACAAGGACAGGTTTAACTATGGCTACACCTTC.

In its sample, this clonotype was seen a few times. The DNA of the CDR3 is TGCGCCAGCAGCCCGGGGACAGGGGCGATGCAGACAGATACGCAGTATTTT. Translation gives CASSPGTGAMQTDTQYF. This sequence joins TRBV5-1 and TRBJ2-3; 10 bases are a match to TRBD1. J gave up 3 bases and V 4 bases, and 11 bases lay outside the gene matches. The CDR3 is 17 residues long. Per germline, CDR1 SGHRS and CDR2 YFSETQ. Using reference TRBV5-1 and TRBJ2-3 for the parts outside the CDR3, the full variable domain is KAGVTQTPRYLIKTRGQQVTLSCSPISGHRSVSWYQQTPGQGLQFLFEYFSETQRNKGNFPGRFSGRQFSNSRSEMNVSTLELGDSALYLCASSPGTGAMQTDTQYFGPGTRLTVL.

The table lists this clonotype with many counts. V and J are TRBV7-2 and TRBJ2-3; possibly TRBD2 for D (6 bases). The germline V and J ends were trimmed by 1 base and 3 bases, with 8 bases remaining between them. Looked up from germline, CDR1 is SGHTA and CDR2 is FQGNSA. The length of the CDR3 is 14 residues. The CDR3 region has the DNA TGTGCCAGCAGCTTAGATGGGGGGACAGATACGCAGTATTTT. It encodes CASSLDGGTDTQYF.

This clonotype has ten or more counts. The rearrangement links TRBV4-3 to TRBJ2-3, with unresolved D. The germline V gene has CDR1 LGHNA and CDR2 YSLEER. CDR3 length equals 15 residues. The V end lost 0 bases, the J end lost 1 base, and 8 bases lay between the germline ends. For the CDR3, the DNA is TGCGCCAGCAGCCAAGAGATAGAGGGCACAGATACGCAGTATTTT. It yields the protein CASSQEIEGTDTQYF.

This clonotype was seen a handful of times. The CDR3 protein is CATSSGSLSNQPQHF. The CDR3 DNA is TGTGCCACCAGCAGCGGCTCCTTGAGCAATCAGCCCCAGCATTTT. V gene TRBV15 combines with J gene TRBJ1-5; D gene ambiguous. Germline V gene sequence: CDR1 LNHNV, CDR2 YYDKDF (reference sequence). This CDR3 has 15 residues. Trimming took off 3 bases at V and 1 base at J, with 10 bases between the two ends.

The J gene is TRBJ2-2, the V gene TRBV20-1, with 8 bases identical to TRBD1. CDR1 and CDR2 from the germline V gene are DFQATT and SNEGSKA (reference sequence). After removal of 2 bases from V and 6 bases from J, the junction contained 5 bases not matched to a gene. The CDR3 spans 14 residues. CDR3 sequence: CSARKRDRSGELFF. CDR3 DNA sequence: TGCAGTGCTAGAAAACGGGACAGGTCCGGGGAGCTGTTTTTT.

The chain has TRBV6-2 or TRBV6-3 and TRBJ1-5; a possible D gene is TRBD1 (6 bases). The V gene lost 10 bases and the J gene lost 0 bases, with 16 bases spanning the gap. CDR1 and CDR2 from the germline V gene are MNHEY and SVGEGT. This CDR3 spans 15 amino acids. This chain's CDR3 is CATYFGQNSNQPQHF. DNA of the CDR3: TGTGCCACCTACTTTGGACAGAATAGCAATCAGCCCCAGCATTTT.

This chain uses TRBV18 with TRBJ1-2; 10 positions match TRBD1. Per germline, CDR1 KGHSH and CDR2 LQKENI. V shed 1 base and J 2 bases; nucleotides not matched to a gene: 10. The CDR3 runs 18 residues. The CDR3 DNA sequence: TGTGCCAGCTCACCACGTTTGGTAACGGGACAGGGGAACTATGGCTACACCTTC. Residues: CASSPRLVTGQGNYGYTF.

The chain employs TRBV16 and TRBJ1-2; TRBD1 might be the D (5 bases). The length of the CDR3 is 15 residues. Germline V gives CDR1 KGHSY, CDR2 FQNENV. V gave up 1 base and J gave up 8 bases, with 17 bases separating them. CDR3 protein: CASSQWVQGGHGYTF. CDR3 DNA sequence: TGTGCCAGCAGCCAATGGGTCCAGGGTGGTCACGGCTACACCTTC.

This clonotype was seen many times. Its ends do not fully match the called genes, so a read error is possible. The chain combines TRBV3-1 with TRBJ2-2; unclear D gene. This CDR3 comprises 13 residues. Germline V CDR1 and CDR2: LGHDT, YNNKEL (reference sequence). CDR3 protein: CASSQASTGELFF. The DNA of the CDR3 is TGCGCCAGCAGCCAAGCGTCCACCGGGGAGCTGTTTTTT.

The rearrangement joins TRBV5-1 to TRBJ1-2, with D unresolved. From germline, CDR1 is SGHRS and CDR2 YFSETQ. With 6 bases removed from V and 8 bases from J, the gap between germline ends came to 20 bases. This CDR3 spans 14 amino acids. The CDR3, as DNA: TGCGCCAGCACCCCTGAATTGGGTTTGGGAGGCTACACCTTC. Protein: CASTPELGLGGYTF.

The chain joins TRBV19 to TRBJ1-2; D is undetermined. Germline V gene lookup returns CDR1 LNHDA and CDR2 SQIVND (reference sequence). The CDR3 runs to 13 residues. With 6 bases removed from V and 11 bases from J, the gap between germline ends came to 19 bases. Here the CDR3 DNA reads TGTGCCAGTAGCCCCGGAAGGGAGAGGAGGTACACCTTC. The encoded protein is CASSPGRERRYTF.

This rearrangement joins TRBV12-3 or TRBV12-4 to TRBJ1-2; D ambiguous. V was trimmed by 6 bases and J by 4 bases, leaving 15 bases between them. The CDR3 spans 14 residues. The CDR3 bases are TGTGCCAGCAGCCCGGGAACCCATGTCTATGGCTACACCTTC. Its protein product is CASSPGTHVYGYTF.

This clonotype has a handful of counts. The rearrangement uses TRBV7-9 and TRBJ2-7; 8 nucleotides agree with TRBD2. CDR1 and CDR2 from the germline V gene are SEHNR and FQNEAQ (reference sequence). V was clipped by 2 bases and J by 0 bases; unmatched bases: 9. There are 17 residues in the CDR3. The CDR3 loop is CASSLYPRGTSSYEQYF. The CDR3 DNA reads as TGTGCCAGCAGCTTATATCCCCGGGGGACTAGCTCCTACGAGCAGTACTTC.

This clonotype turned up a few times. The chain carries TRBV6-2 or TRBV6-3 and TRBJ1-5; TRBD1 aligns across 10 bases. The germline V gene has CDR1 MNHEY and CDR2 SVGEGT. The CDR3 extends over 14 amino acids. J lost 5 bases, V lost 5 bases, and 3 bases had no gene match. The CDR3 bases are TGTGCCAGCAGTACCGGACAGGGGGATCAGCCCCAGCATTTT. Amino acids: CASSTGQGDQPQHF.

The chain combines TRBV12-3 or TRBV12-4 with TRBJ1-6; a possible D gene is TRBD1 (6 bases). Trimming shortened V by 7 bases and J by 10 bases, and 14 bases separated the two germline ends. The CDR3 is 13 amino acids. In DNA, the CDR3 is TGTGCCAGCACCCTCAGGGGTAAGTCACCCCTCCACTTT. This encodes CASTLRGKSPLHF.

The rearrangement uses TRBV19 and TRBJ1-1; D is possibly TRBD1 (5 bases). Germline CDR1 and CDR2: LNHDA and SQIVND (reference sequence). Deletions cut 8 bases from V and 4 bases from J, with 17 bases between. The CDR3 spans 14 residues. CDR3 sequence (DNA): TGTGCCAGTGGGACCATGAGTGGGGGCACTGAAGCTTTCTTT. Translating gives CASGTMSGGTEAFF.